This record concerns one TCR beta chain sequence. What it binds is unknown. This sample's time point: week 5, during vaccination. All doses held 300 ug of mutant IDH1 20-mer peptide, with topical imiquimod. Clones were sequenced by immunoSEQ multiplex PCR, and TCRdb holds only the in-frame ones, with some missing. The profile covers roughly 54,000 clones, with approximately 80% appearing a single time and 3% to 4% taken by the ten largest. This sample is drawn from a study of a mutant IDH1 vaccine in newly diagnosed glioma. Study context: Scheduled for weeks 1, 3, 5, 7, 11, 15, 19 and 23, eight vaccinations were given to patients. Beginning 4-6 weeks after radiotherapy alone, or with temozolomide cycles, vaccination took place.

Whole-study findings and limits: Vaccination induced immune responses in about 93% of patients.

The sequenced sample was PBMCs, obtained from a glioma patient whose treatment included an IDH1 peptide vaccine. The receptor was derived from a young man with glioma.

Written as DNA, the CDR3 is TGTGCCAGCTCACCCCCAGGGGTGGGAAGCAATCAGCCCCAGCATTTT. Its translation is CASSPPGVGSNQPQHF. The chain carries TRBV18 and TRBJ1-5; tentative D call: TRBD1 (6 bases). Germline-derived CDR1 and CDR2 are KGHSH and LQKENI. The CDR3 has 16 amino acids. V gave up 3 bases and J gave up 1 base, with 13 bases separating them.